The 4 T cell receptor beta chains listed next were all sequenced from one sample in a study of T-cell memory formation after mild COVID-19. MiXCR was run by TCRdb on the 5' RACE reads, yielding one entry per CDR3 protein. The sample consists of some 300,000 distinct CDR3 sequences, more than 20% of them appearing once. Sequenced sample: PBMCs or a T cell subset sorted from them (not recorded which). Every receptor here comes from a man younger than 35 who had mild COVID-19 (a few samples of this study predate the infection). Cell type and time point are not known.

The CDR3 sequence is CSAPGPGPYEQYV. In DNA, the CDR3 is TGCAGTGCTCCGGGCCCCGGACCTTACGAGCAGTACGTC. The chain recombines TRBV20-1 with TRBJ2-7; D remains unclear. Trimming stripped 5 bases from V and 4 bases from J, with 15 bases between. CDR3 length equals 13 residues. Per the germline V gene, CDR1 is DFQATT and CDR2 is SNEGSKA (reference sequence).

The genes are TRBV24-1 and TRBJ1-1; no firm D call. CDR1 KGHDR and CDR2 SFDVKD come from the germline V gene. The V end was cut by 6 bases, the J end by 1 base, with 8 bases between. There are 13 residues in the CDR3. Here the CDR3 DNA reads TGTGCCACCAGTCTTGATGCGAACACTGAAGCTTTCTTT. Translation gives CATSLDANTEAFF.

The chain carries TRBV18 and TRBJ2-2; D gene unclear. Germline V CDR1 and CDR2: KGHSH, LQKENI. V gave up 3 bases and J gave up 5 bases, with 10 bases separating them. The length of the CDR3 is 14 residues. The CDR3 DNA follows: TGTGCCAGCTCACCGAACACCGGGACCGGGGAGCTGTTTTTT. It codes for CASSPNTGTGELFF.

J is TRBJ1-2 and V is TRBV11-2; 10 bases map to TRBD1. J was trimmed by 2 bases and V by 5 bases; bases with no gene match: 14. Germline loops: CDR1 SGHAT, CDR2 FQNNGV. The CDR3 extends over 18 amino acids. The CDR3 nucleotides read TGTGCCAGCAGCCCCCTCCCACGGGACAGGGGTCCCAACTATGGCTACACCTTC. Its translation: CASSPLPRDRGPNYGYTF.